This T cell receptor beta chain was sequenced in a study of cytomegalovirus exposure and HLA in healthy donors. Germline values: CDR1 MNHEY, CDR2 SVGAGI. The CDR3 sequence is 15 residues long. V lost 6 bases and J lost 4; bases outside the gene matches: 9. TCRdb's copy holds only in-frame clones and misses some; the assay was immunoSEQ multiplex PCR. This sample has over 150,000 clones, with 89% found just once. The receptor was derived from a woman between 18 and 30 years old in good health and CMV-seropositive. The specimen sequenced was PBMCs. This chain connects TRBV6-5 to TRBJ2-7; TRBD1 matches at 10 bases. The CDR3 here is CASSPTGGWIYEQYF. In DNA form, the CDR3 reads TGTGCCAGCAGCCCGACAGGGGGCTGGATATACGAGCAGTACTTC.